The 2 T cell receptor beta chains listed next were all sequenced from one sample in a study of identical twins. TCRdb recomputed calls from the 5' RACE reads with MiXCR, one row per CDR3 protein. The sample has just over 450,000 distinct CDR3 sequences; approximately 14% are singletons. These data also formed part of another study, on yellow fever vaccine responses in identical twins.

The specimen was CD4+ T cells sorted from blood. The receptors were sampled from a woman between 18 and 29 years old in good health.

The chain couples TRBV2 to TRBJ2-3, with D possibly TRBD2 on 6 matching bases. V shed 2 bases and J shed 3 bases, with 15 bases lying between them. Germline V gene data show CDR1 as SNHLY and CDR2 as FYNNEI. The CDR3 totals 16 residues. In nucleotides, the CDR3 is TGTGCCAGCAGTGAACAGGCCAGGGAGGCGACAGATACGCAGTATTTT. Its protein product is CASSEQAREATDTQYF. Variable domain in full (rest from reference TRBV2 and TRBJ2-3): EPEVTQTPSHQVTQMGQEVILRCVPISNHLYFYWYRQILGQKVEFLVSFYNNEISEKSEIFDDQFSVERPDGSNFTLKIRSTKLEDSAMYFCASSEQAREATDTQYFGPGTRLTVL.

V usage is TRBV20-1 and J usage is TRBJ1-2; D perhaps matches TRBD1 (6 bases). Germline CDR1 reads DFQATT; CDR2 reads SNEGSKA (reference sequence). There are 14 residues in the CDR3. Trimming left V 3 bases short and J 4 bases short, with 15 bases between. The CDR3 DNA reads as TGCAGTGCTAGTAAAGAGGGGGGTAGCTATGGCTACACCTTC. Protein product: CSASKEGGSYGYTF.